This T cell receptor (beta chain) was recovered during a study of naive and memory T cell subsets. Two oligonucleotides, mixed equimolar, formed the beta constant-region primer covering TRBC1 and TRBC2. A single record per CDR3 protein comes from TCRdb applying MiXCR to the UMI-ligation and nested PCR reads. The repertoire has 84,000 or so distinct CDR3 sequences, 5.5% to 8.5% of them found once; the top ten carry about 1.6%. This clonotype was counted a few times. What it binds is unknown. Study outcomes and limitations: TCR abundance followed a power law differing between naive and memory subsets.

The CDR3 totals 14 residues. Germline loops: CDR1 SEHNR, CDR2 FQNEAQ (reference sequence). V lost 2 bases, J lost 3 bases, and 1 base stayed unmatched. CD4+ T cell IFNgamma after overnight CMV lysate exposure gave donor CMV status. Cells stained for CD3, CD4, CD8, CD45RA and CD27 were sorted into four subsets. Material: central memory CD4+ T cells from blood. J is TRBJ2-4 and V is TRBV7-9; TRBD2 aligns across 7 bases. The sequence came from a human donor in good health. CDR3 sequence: CASSLSGVKNIQYF. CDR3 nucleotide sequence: TGTGCCAGCAGCTTAAGCGGGGTCAAAAACATTCAGTACTTC.